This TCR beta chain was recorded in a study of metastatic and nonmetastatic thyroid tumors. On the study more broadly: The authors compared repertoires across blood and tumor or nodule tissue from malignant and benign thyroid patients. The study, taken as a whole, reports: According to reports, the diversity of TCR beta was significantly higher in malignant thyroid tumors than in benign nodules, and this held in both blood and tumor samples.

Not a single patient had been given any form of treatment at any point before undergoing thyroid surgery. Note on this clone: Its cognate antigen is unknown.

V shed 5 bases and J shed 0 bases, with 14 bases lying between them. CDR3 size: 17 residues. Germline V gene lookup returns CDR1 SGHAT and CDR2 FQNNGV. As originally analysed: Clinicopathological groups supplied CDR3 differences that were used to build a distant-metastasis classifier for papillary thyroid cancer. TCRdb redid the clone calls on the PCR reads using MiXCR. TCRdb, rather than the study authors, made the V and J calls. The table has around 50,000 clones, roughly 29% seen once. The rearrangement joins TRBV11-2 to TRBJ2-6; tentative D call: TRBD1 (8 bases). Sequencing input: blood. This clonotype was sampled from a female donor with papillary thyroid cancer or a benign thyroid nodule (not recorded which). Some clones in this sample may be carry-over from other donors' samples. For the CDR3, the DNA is TGTGCCAGCAGCACAGGGGGGGGTACCTCTGGGGCCAACGTCCTGACTTTC. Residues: CASSTGGGTSGANVLTF.